The clone carrying this T cell receptor beta chain appeared a few times. Its target is unknown. Treatment meaning: approximately 9-day PBMC culture with coronavirus spike peptide pools or control peptides (ViraFEST assay). Germline V gene lookup returns CDR1 MNHNS and CDR2 SASEGT. The CDR3 has 19 amino acids. The V end was cut by 2 bases, the J end by 7 bases, with 29 bases between. The data are from a study of vaccination and CD4 T cells after COVID-19. The Oncomine TCR Beta short-read assay sequenced DNA from cultured CD4+ T cells. TCRdb recomputed calls from the PCR reads with MiXCR, one row per CDR3 protein. Among tens of thousands of distinct CDR3 sequences listed, approximately 70% were seen once.

The chain uses TRBV6-1 and TRBJ1-1; a possible D gene is TRBD1 (5 bases). Source material: CD4+ T cells from blood, cultured in vitro. This TCR came from a human donor who had recovered from COVID-19. The CDR3 loop reads CASSEMGENRIGPPIEAFF. Here the CDR3 DNA reads TGTGCCAGCAGTGAAATGGGGGAAAATCGAATCGGGCCGCCAATTGAAGCTTTCTTT.